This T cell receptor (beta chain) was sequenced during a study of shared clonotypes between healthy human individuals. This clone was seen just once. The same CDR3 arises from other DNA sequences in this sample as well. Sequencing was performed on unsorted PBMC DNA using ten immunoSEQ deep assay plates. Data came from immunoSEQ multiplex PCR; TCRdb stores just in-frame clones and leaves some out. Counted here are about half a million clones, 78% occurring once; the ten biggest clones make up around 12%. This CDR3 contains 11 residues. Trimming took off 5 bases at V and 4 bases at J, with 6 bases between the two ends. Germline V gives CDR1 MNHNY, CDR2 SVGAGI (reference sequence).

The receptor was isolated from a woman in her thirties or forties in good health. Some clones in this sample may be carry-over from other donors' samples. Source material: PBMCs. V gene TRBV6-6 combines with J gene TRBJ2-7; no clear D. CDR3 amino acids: CASSPSYEQYF. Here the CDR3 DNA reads TGTGCCAGCAGTCCAAGTTACGAGCAGTACTTC.